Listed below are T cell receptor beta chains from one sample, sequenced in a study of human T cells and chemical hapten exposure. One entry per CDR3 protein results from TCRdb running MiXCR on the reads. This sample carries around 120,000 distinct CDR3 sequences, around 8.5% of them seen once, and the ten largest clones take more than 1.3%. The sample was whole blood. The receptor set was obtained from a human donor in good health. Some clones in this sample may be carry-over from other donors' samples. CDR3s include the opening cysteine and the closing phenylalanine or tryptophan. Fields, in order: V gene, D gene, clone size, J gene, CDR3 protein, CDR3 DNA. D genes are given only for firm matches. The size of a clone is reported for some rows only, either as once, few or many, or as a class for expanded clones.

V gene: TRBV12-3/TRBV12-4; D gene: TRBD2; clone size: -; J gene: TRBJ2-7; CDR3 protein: CASSLVGSGRNEQYF; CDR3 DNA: TGTGCCAGCAGTTTAGTTGGGTCCGGGAGGAACGAGCAGTACTTC
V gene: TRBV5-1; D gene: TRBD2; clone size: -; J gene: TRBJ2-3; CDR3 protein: CASSLVPTSGGASDPDTQYF; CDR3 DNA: TGCGCCAGCAGCTTGGTACCAACTAGCGGGGGGGCCTCTGATCCAGATACGCAGTATTTT
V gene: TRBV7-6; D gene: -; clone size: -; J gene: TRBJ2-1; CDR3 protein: CASSLKGRRPDYNEQFF; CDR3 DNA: TGTGCCAGCAGCTTAAAGGGGCGACGCCCTGATTACAATGAGCAGTTCTTC
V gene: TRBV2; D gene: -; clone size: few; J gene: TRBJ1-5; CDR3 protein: CASSLSGRNQPQHF; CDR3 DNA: TGTGCCAGCAGTTTGTCAGGACGCAATCAGCCCCAGCATTTT
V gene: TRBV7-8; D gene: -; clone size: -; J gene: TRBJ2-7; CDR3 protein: CASSWDGERGLYEQYF; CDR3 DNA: TGTGCCAGCAGCTGGGACGGAGAAAGAGGCCTCTACGAGCAGTACTTC
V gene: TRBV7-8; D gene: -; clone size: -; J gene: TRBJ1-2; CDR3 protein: CASRSGTEVYGYTF; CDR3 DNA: TGTGCCAGCAGATCCGGGACCGAGGTTTATGGCTACACCTTC
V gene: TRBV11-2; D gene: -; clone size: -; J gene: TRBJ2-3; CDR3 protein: CASSLVKLAPSTDTQYF; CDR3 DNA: TGTGCCAGCAGCTTGGTTAAGCTAGCGCCAAGCACAGATACGCAGTATTTT
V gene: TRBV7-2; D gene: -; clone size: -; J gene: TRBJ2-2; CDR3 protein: CASSLAAGGKTGELFF; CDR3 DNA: TGTGCCAGCAGCTTAGCGGCCGGGGGCAAGACCGGGGAGCTGTTTTTT
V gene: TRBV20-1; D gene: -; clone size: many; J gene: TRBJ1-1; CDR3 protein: CSATTPQAGTEAFF; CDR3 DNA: TGCAGTGCGACGACACCCCAGGCGGGCACTGAAGCTTTCTTT
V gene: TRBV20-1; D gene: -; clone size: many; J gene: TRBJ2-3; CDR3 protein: CSARVVRDTQYF; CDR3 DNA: TGCAGTGCTCGCGTCGTAAGAGATACGCAGTATTTT
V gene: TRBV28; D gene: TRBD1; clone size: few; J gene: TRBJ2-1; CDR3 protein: CASSSPGQGWYNEQFF; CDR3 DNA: TGTGCCAGCAGTTCCCCAGGACAGGGGTGGTACAATGAGCAGTTCTTC
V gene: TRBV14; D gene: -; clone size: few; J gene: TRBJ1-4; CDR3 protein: CASSQDGWGEVFF; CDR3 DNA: TGTGCCAGCAGCCAAGATGGATGGGGTGAGGTGTTTTTT
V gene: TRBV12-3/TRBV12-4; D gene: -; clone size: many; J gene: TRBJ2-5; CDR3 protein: CASWQGWQETQYF; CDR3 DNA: TGTGCCAGCTGGCAGGGTTGGCAAGAGACCCAGTACTTC
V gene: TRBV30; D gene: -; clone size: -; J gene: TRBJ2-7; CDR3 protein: CAWSTHGAYEQYF; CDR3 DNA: TGTGCCTGGAGTACCCATGGAGCCTACGAGCAGTACTTC
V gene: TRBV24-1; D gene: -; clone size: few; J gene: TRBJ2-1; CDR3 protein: CATSDRGRGEQFF; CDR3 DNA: TGTGCCACCAGTGATCGGGGCCGCGGGGAGCAGTTCTTC
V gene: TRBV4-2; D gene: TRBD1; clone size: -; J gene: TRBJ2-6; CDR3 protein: CASSQEEDRVSGANVLTF; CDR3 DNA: TGTGCCAGCAGCCAAGAGGAAGACAGGGTCTCTGGGGCCAACGTCCTGACTTTC
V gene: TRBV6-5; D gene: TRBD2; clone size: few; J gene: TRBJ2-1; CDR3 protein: CASSYAGGVYNEQFF; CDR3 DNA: TGTGCCAGCAGTTACGCGGGGGGGGTGTACAATGAGCAGTTCTTC
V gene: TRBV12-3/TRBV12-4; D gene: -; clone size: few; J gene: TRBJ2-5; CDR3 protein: CASSAGPPGTQYF; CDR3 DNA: TGTGCCAGCAGCGCCGGGCCCCCGGGGACCCAGTACTTC
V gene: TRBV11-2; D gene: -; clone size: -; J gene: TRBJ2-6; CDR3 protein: CASSHRLGETGANVLTF; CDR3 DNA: TGTGCCAGCAGCCACCGCCTGGGGGAAACCGGGGCCAACGTCCTGACTTTC
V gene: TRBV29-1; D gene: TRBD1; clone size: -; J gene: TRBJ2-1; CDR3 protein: CSAADRVYNEQFF; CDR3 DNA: TGCAGCGCCGCCGACAGGGTTTACAATGAGCAGTTCTTC
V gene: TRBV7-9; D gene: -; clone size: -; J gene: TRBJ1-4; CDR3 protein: CASSPSRTRVNEKLFF; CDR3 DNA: TGTGCCAGCAGCCCAAGTCGGACCAGGGTTAATGAAAAACTGTTTTTT
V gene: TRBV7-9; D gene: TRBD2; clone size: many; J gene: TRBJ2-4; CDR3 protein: CASSSGLAVAKNIQYF; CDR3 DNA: TGTGCCAGCAGCTCTGGACTAGCGGTAGCCAAAAACATTCAGTACTTC
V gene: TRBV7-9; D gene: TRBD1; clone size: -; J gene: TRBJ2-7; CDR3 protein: CTSSQGTAQGEQYF; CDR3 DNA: TGTACCAGCAGCCAAGGGACAGCCCAAGGGGAGCAGTACTTC
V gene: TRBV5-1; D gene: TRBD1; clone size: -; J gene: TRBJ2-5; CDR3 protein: CASSSDRPETQYF; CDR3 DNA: TGCGCCAGCAGCTCGGACAGGCCAGAGACCCAGTACTTC
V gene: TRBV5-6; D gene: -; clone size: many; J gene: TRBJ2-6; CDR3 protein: CASSFRVEGANVLTF; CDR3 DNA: TGTGCCAGCAGCTTCAGGGTAGAGGGGGCCAACGTCCTGACTTTC
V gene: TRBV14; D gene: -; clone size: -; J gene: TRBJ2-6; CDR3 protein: CASSQGWGAGANVLTF; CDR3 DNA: TGTGCCAGCAGCCAAGGATGGGGAGCTGGGGCCAACGTCCTGACTTTC
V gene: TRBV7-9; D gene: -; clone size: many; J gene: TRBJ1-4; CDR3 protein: CASSFSPEDEKLFF; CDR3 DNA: TGTGCCAGCAGCTTTTCTCCAGAGGATGAAAAACTGTTTTTT
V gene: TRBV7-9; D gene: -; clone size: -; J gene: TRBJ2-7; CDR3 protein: CASRRGQSYEQYF; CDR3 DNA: TGTGCCAGCAGACGAGGACAGTCCTACGAGCAGTACTTC
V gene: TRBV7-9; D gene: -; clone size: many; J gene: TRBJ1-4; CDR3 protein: CASSLFATTEKLFF; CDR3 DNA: TGTGCCAGCAGCTTATTTGCGACGACTGAAAAACTGTTTTTT
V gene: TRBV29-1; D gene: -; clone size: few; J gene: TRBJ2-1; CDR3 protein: CSVGRVGDEQFF; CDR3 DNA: TGCAGCGTCGGACGAGTCGGGGATGAGCAGTTCTTC
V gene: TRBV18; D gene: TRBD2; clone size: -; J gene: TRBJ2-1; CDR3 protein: CASSPSGRQTYNEQFF; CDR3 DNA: TGTGCCAGCTCACCCAGCGGGAGGCAAACCTACAATGAGCAGTTCTTC
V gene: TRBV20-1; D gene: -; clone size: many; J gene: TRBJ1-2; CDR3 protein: CSAREARGSYGYTF; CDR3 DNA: TGCAGTGCTAGAGAGGCCAGGGGCAGCTATGGCTACACCTTC
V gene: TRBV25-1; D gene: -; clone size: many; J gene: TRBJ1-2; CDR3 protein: CASSYYQGYGYTF; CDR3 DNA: TGTGCCAGCAGCTATTACCAGGGCTATGGCTACACCTTC
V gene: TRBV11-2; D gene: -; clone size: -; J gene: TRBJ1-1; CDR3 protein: CASSLRGQMNTEAFF; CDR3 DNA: TGTGCCAGCAGCTTAAGGGGCCAGATGAACACTGAAGCTTTCTTT
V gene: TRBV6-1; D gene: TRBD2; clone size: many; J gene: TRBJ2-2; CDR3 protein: CASLYPTSDSLAGELFF; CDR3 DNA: TGTGCCAGCCTCTACCCTACTAGCGATTCCCTCGCCGGGGAGCTGTTTTTT
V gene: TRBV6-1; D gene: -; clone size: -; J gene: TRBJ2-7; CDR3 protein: CASSEAGGVYEQYF; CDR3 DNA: TGTGCCAGCAGTGAAGCGGGCGGGGTATACGAGCAGTACTTC
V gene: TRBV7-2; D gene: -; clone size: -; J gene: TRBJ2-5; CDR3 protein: CASSSQGRPYF; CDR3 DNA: TGTGCCAGCAGCTCACAGGGCCGCCCGTACTTC
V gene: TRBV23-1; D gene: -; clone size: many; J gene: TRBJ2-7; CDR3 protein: CASSQSREQYF; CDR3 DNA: TGCGCCAGCAGTCAATCACGCGAGCAGTACTTC
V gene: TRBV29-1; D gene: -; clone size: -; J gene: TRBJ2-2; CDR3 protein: CSVRGSTGELFF; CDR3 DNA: TGCAGCGTTCGGGGGAGCACCGGGGAGCTGTTTTTT
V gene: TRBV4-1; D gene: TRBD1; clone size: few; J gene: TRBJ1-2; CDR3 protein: CASSGDRGDNYGYTF; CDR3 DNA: TGCGCCAGCAGCGGAGACAGGGGGGATAACTATGGCTACACCTTC
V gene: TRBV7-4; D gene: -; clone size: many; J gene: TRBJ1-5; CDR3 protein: CASRNGRGNQPQHF; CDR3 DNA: TGTGCCAGCAGAAACGGACGTGGCAATCAGCCCCAGCATTTT
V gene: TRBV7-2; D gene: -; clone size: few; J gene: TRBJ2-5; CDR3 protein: CASSLGGLGRSQETQYF; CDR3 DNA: TGTGCCAGCAGCTTAGGAGGATTGGGCAGGAGCCAAGAGACCCAGTACTTC
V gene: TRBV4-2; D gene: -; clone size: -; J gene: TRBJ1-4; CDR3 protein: CASSQEGDGLNEKLFF; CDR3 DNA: TGTGCCAGCAGCCAAGAAGGCGACGGACTAAATGAAAAACTGTTTTTT
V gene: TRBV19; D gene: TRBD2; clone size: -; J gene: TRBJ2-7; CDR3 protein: CASGTSVELYF; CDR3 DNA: TGTGCCAGCGGGACTAGCGTAGAGCTGTACTTC